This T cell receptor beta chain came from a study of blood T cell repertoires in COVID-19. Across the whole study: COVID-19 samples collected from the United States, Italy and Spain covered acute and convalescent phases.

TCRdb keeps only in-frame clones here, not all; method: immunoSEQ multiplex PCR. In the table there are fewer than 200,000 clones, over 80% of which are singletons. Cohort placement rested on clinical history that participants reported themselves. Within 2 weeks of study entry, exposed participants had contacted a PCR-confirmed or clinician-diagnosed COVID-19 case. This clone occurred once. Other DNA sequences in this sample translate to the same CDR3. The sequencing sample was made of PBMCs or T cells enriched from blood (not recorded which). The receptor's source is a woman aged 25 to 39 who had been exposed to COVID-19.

The CDR3 DNA is TGTGCCAGCAGTTTGGGGGGGGGAGAGACCCAGTACTTC. This codes for CASSLGGGETQYF. The gene calls are TRBV27 and TRBJ2-5; 7 bases agree with TRBD2. V lost 3 bases, J lost 4 bases, and 2 bases stayed unmatched. CDR1 MNHEY and CDR2 SMNVEV come from the germline V gene (reference sequence). The CDR3 runs to 13 residues.